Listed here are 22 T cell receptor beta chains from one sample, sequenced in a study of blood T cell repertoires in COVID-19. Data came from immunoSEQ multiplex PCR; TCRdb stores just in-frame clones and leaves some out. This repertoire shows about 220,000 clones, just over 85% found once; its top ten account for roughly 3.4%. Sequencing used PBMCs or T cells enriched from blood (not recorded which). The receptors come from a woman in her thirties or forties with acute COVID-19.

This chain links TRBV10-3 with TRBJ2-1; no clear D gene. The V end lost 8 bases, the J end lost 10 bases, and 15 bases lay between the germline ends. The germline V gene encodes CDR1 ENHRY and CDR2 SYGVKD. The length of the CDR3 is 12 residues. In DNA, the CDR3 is TGTGCCATCCGGTGGTCCGGTCCAGAGCAGTTCTTC. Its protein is CAIRWSGPEQFF.

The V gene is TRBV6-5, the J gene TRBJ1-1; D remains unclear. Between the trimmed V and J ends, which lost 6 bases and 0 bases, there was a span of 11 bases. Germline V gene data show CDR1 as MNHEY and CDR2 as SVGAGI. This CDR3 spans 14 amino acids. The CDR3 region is CASRAGHMNTEAFF. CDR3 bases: TGTGCCAGCAGGGCAGGTCACATGAACACTGAAGCTTTCTTT.

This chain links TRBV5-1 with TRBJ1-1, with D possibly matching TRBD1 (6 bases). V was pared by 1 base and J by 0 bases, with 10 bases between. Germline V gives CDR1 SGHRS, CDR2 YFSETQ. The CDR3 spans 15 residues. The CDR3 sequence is CASSLSAGVNTEAFF. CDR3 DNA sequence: TGCGCCAGCAGCTTGTCGGCAGGGGTGAACACTGAAGCTTTCTTT.

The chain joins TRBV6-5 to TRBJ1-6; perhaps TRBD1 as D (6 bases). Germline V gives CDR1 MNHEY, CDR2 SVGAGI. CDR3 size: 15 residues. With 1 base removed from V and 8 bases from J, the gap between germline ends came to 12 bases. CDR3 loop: CASSYFSGVDSPLHF. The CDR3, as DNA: TGTGCCAGCAGTTACTTTTCAGGGGTCGATTCACCCCTCCACTTT.

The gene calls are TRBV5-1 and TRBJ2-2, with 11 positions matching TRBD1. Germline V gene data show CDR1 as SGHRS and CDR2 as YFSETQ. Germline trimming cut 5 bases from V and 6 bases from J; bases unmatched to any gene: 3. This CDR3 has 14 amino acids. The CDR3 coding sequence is TGCGCCAGCAGGGGACAGGGGGTATCCGGGGAGCTGTTTTTT. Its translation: CASRGQGVSGELFF.

CDR3 amino acids: CAISPAYEQYF. The CDR3 DNA sequence: TGTGCCATCAGTCCAGCCTACGAGCAGTACTTC. The chain carries TRBV10-3 and TRBJ2-7; D not certain. The CDR3 totals 11 residues. Trimming shortened V by 5 bases and J by 2 bases, and 4 bases separated the two germline ends. Germline V lookup: CDR1 ENHRY, CDR2 SYGVKD.

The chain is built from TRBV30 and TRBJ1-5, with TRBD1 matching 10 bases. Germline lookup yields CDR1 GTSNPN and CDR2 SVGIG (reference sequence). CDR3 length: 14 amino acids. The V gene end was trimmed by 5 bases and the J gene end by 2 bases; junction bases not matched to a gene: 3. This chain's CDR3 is CAWDRGLGNQPQHF. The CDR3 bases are TGTGCCTGGGACAGGGGGCTTGGCAATCAGCCCCAGCATTTT. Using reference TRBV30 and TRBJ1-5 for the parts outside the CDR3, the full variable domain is SQTIHQWPATLVQPVGSPLSLECTVEGTSNPNLYWYRQAAGRGLQLLFYSVGIGQISSEVPQNLSASRPQDRQFILSSKKLLLSDSGFYLCAWDRGLGNQPQHFGDGTRLSIL.

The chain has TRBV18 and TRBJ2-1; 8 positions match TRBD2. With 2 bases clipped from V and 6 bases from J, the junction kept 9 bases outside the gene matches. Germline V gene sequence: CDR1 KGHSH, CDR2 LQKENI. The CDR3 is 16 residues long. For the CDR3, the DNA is TGTGCCAGCTCACCAGGATTGCGGGGGGACCGCAATGAGCAGTTCTTC. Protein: CASSPGLRGDRNEQFF.

CDR3: CASSVDPPGLVQETQYF. In DNA, the CDR3 is TGTGCCAGCAGCGTAGATCCCCCGGGACTTGTCCAAGAGACCCAGTACTTC. The chain combines TRBV9 with TRBJ2-5, with D tentatively TRBD2 (6 bases). The CDR3 runs to 17 residues. The V end was cut by 0 bases, the J end by 1 base, with 16 bases between. Germline CDR1 is SGDLS and CDR2 is YYNGEE.

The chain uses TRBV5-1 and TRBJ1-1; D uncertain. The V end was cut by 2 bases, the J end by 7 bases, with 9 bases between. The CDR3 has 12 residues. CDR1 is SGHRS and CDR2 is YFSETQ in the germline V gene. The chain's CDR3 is CASSLTAGEAFF. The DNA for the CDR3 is TGCGCCAGCAGCTTAACTGCCGGTGAAGCTTTCTTT.

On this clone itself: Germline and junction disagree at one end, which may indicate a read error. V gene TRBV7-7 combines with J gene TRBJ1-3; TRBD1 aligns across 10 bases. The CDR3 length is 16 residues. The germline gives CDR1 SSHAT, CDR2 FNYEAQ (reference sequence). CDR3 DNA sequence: TGTGCTAGCAGCCCCACGACAGGGGGCCCTGGAAACACCATATATTTT. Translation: CASSPTTGGPGNTIYF.

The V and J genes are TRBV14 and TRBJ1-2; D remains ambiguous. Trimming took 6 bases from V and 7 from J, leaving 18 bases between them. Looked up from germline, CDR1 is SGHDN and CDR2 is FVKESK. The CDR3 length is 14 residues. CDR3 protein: CASSQLPLAFGYTF. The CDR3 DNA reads TGTGCCAGCAGTCAACTCCCCTTAGCCTTTGGCTACACCTTC.

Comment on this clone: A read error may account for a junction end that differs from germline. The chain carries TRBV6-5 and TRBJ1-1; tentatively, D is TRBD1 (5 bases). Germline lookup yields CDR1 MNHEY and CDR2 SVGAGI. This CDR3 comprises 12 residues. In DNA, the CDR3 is TGTGCCAGCAGTTCTACACCGAACAGGCAACTCTTT. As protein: CASSSTPNRQLF.

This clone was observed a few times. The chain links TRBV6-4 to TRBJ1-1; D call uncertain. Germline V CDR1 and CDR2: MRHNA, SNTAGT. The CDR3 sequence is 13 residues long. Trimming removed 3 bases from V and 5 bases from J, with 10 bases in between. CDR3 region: CASSEDRGTEAFF. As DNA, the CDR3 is TGTGCCAGCAGTGAGGATCGGGGAACTGAAGCTTTCTTT.

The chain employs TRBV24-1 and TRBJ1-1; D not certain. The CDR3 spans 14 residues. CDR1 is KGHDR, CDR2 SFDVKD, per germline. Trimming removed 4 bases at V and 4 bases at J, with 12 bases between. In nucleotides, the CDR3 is TGTGCCACCAGTGACTCGGAGAGGGTCACTGAAGCTTTCTTT. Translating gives CATSDSERVTEAFF.

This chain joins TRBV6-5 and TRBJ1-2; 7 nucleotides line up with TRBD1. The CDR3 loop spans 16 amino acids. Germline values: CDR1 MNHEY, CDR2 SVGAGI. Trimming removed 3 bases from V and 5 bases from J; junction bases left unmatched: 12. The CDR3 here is CASSYFRGQSLYGYTF. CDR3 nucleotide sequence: TGTGCCAGCAGTTATTTCCGGGGACAGAGCTTGTATGGCTACACCTTC.

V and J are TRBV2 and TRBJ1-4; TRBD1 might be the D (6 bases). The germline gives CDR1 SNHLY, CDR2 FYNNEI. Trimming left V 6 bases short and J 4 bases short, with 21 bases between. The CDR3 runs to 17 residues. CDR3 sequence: CASSSNMDSLINEKLFF. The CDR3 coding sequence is TGTGCCAGCAGCTCCAATATGGACAGTCTCATTAATGAAAAACTGTTTTTT.

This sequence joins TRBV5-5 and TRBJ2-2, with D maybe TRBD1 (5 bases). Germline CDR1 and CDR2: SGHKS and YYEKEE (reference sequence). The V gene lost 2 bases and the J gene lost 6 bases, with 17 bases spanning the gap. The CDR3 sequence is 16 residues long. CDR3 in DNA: TGTGCCAGCAGCTTTGTTGGGGCAGGGTCGCCCGGGGAGCTGTTTTTT. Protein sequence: CASSFVGAGSPGELFF. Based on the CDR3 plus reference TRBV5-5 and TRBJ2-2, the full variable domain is DAGVTQSPTHLIKTRGQQVTLRCSPISGHKSVSWYQQVLGQGPQFIFQYYEKEERGRGNFPDRFSARQFPNYSSELNVNALLLGDSALYLCASSFVGAGSPGELFFGEGSRLTVL.

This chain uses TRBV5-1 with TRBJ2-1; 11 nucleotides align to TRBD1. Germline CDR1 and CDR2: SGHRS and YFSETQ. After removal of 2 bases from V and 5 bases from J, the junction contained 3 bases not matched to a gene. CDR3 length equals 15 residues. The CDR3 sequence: CASSLWDRGDNEQFF. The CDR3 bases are TGCGCCAGCAGCTTATGGGACAGGGGGGACAATGAGCAGTTCTTC.

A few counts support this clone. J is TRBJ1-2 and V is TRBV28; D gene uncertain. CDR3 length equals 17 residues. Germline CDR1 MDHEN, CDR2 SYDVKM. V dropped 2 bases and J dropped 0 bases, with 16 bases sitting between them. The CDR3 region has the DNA TGTGCCAGCAGTTTACTCACCAAGAAGAGGACTAACTATGGCTACACCTTC. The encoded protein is CASSLLTKKRTNYGYTF.

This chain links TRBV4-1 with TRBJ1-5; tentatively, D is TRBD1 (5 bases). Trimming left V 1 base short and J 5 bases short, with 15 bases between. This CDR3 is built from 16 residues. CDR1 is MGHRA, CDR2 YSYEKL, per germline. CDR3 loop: CASSQVRDRAHQPQHF. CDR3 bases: TGCGCCAGCAGCCAAGTCCGAGACAGAGCTCATCAGCCCCAGCATTTT.

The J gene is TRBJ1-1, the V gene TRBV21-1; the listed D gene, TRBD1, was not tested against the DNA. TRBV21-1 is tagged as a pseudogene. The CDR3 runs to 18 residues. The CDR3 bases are TGTGCCAGCAGCACGCGCCCCCGGGACAGGGGGCTTTTGGCTGAAGCTTTCTTT. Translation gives CASSTRPRDRGLLAEAFF.